Sequencing of this T cell receptor beta chain was carried out in a study of blood T cell repertoires in COVID-19. In the study overall: The United States, Italy and Spain provided the acute and convalescent COVID-19 samples. In each case, the material was cDNA or gDNA derived from T cells, B-cell-depleted T cells, or PBMCs.

In this sample, this clone turned up a few times. Per the authors' pipeline: Estimation of nucleated cell counts relied on the amplification of reference gene primers. Assay: immunoSEQ multiplex PCR; the TCRdb copy retains only in-frame clones and omits some. V, J and clone size reflect that table, while D and trimming were determined from the DNA. The sample lists under 300,000 clones; approximately 80% were seen once. The sequence derives from a woman aged 60-70 years with active or convalescent COVID-19. Sequencing used peripheral blood.

CDR3 bases: TGTGCCAGTAGTATAGACAAACGGGGAATTGAAGCTTTCTTT. Amino acid sequence: CASSIDKRGIEAFF. This rearrangement joins TRBV19 to TRBJ1-1; unclear D gene. Germline V lookup: CDR1 LNHDA, CDR2 SQIVND (reference sequence). The CDR3 extends over 14 amino acids. Trimming removed 0 bases at V and 7 bases at J, with 12 bases between. Supplemented by reference TRBV19 and TRBJ1-1, the full variable domain reads DGGITQSPKYLFRKEGQNVTLSCEQNLNHDAMYWYRQDPGQGLRLIYYSQIVNDFQKGDIAEGYSVSREKKESFPLTVTSAQKNPTAFYLCASSIDKRGIEAFFGQGTRLTVV.